This entry lists 5 T cell receptor beta chains sequenced from one sample in a study of T cell responses to AZD1222 COVID-19 vaccine. Clones were read by immunoSEQ multiplex PCR, and TCRdb kept only the in-frame ones, dropping some. The table has about 120,000 clones, about nine tenths seen once. The sample was peripheral blood, taken on day 0 of AZD1222 vaccination. These receptors were collected from an adult in good health.

The chain has TRBV4-3 and TRBJ1-3; D possibly corresponds to TRBD1 (5 bases). Germline CDR1 and CDR2: LGHNA and YSLEER. V lost 4 bases to trimming and J lost 0 bases, with 13 bases between them. The CDR3 spans 16 residues. CDR3 sequence: CASSPDPGISGNTIYF. CDR3 DNA sequence: TGCGCCAGCAGCCCAGATCCAGGGATCTCTGGAAACACCATATATTTT.

This clone was found a few times. The V gene is TRBV28, the J gene TRBJ2-7; no clear D gene. Germline loops: CDR1 MDHEN, CDR2 SYDVKM. Trimming removed 3 bases at V and 2 bases at J, with 17 bases between. The CDR3 sequence is 16 residues long. Written as DNA, the CDR3 is TGTGCCAGCAGTTTCCCTTTCGCCCCGAGAGCCTACGAGCAGTACTTC. This gives the protein CASSFPFAPRAYEQYF. Combining the CDR3 with reference TRBV28 and TRBJ2-7 gives the whole variable domain DVKVTQSSRYLVKRTGEKVFLECVQDMDHENMFWYRQDPGLGLRLIYFSYDVKMKEKGDIPEGYSVSREKKERFSLILESASTNQTSMYLCASSFPFAPRAYEQYFGPGTRLTVT.

The V call is TRBV7-2, the J call TRBJ2-1; 12 nucleotides match TRBD2. In germline, CDR1 is SGHTA, CDR2 FQGNSA. Trimming took 4 bases from V and 4 from J; bases not matched to a gene: 11. The CDR3 covers 18 residues. The CDR3 coding sequence is TGTGCCAGCAGCTCAGGATCTAGCGGGGGGGCCCGTTACAATGAGCAGTTCTTC. Translation gives CASSSGSSGGARYNEQFF.

This clone was seen just once. V gene TRBV28 combines with J gene TRBJ1-6; D gene uncertain. The V and J ends lost 4 bases and 4 bases respectively, with 14 bases between them. Looked up from germline, CDR1 is MDHEN and CDR2 is SYDVKM. The CDR3 runs to 16 residues. CDR3 sequence reads: CASSSRFSVYNSPLHF. CDR3 in DNA: TGTGCCAGCAGTTCACGTTTTAGCGTATATAATTCACCCCTCCACTTT. The full variable domain, with the rest looked up from reference TRBV28 and TRBJ1-6, is DVKVTQSSRYLVKRTGEKVFLECVQDMDHENMFWYRQDPGLGLRLIYFSYDVKMKEKGDIPEGYSVSREKKERFSLILESASTNQTSMYLCASSSRFSVYNSPLHFGNGTRLTVT.

This chain connects TRBV19 to TRBJ2-6; D is perhaps TRBD1 (6 bases). The germline CDR1 and CDR2 sequences are LNHDA and SQIVND (reference sequence). The germline V and J ends were trimmed by 7 bases and 4 bases, with 20 bases remaining between them. The CDR3 extends over 17 amino acids. The CDR3 sequence: CASKGEPGRSGANVLTF. CDR3 sequence (DNA): TGTGCCAGTAAGGGGGAACCGGGACGATCGGGGGCCAACGTCCTGACTTTC.